These 8 T cell receptor beta chains were all obtained from the same sample, sequenced in a study of blood T cells in healthy people across ages. A second about 7 to 12 cycle PCR used barcoded and J-beta primers. Via MiXCR, TCRdb re-called the 5' RACE reads, giving one row per CDR3 protein. The sample yields 750,000 or so distinct CDR3 sequences, roughly 25% seen once. The same data also went into a second study, on T cells of mothers and their children.

The sequenced material came from blood. These receptors all stem from a boy aged 5-17 years in good health.

The chain has TRBV29-1 and TRBJ1-1; a possible D gene is TRBD1 (6 bases). Trimming stripped 5 bases from V and 1 base from J, with 17 bases between. The CDR3 extends over 15 amino acids. Per the germline V gene, CDR1 is SQVTM and CDR2 is ANQGSEA. The chain's CDR3 is CSVPPWDTRNTEAFF. The CDR3, as DNA: TGCAGCGTTCCCCCTTGGGACACGAGGAACACTGAAGCTTTCTTT.

Points on this clonotype: The junction differs from germline at one of its ends, possibly a read error. The rearrangement uses TRBV6-5 and TRBJ1-4, with TRBD1 matching 8 bases. The CDR3 loop spans 12 amino acids. Looked up from germline, CDR1 is MNHEY and CDR2 is SVGAGI. The CDR3 DNA reads as TGTGCCAGATGGACAGGGAGAAGAAAACTGTCTTTT. It specifies CARWTGRRKLSF.

The CDR3, as DNA: TGCAGTGCTAGAGATCTAAGGGACCGGAGAGACTCCTACGAGCAGTACTTC. Protein product: CSARDLRDRRDSYEQYF. The chain employs TRBV20-1 and TRBJ2-7; D tentatively fits TRBD1 or TRBD2 (5 bases each). Germline lookup yields CDR1 DFQATT and CDR2 SNEGSKA (reference sequence). Deletions cut 0 bases from V and 0 bases from J, with 18 bases between. The CDR3 contains 17 residues.

This chain links TRBV3-1 with TRBJ2-1; D gene ambiguous. CDR3 length equals 15 residues. Deletions cut 1 base from V and 5 bases from J, with 12 bases between. Germline CDR1 reads LGHDT; CDR2 reads YNNKEL (reference sequence). Here the CDR3 reads CASSQGPTSDNEQFF. Written as DNA, the CDR3 is TGTGCCAGCAGCCAAGGTCCGACCTCGGACAATGAGCAGTTCTTC.

The chain employs TRBV7-9 and TRBJ2-1; a weak D match, TRBD2 (6 bases). Trimming stripped 6 bases from V and 0 bases from J, with 12 bases between. Germline CDR1 reads SEHNR; CDR2 reads FQNEAQ (reference sequence). There are 15 residues in the CDR3. Here the CDR3 reads CASSKSGLSYNEQFF. The CDR3 DNA follows: TGTGCCAGCAGTAAGTCGGGACTCTCCTACAATGAGCAGTTCTTC.

This clonotype was observed at least ten times. The chain recombines TRBV14 with TRBJ2-1; TRBD2 might be the D (5 bases). This CDR3 spans 14 amino acids. Germline loops: CDR1 SGHDN, CDR2 FVKESK. Trimming left V 1 base short and J 5 bases short, with 9 bases between. CDR3 nucleotides: TGTGCCAGCAGCCAAGGTGGGAGTCACAATGAGCAGTTCTTC. Translating gives CASSQGGSHNEQFF.

The genes are TRBV20-1 and TRBJ2-5; possible D gene TRBD1, 5 bases. Germline CDR1 is DFQATT and CDR2 is SNEGSKA (reference sequence). The V gene lost 5 bases and the J gene lost 2 bases, with 9 bases spanning the gap. CDR3 length equals 12 residues. CDR3 sequence (DNA): TGCAGTGCTCTTGACAGACAAGAGACCCAGTACTTC. Protein: CSALDRQETQYF.

This clonotype was seen a few times. The chain has TRBV11-2 and TRBJ2-2; D gene uncertain. The V and J ends lost 1 base and 5 bases respectively, with 11 bases between them. The CDR3 runs 15 residues. The germline V gene encodes CDR1 SGHAT and CDR2 FQNNGV. The CDR3, as DNA: TGTGCCAGCAGCTTAGGGCAGCTACCAACCGGGGAGCTGTTTTTT. It yields the protein CASSLGQLPTGELFF.